This T cell receptor beta chain was documented in a study of T cell repertoires in cytomegalovirus infection. Turning to the study itself: In public TCR beta signatures, there were indications of both CMV infection and matching HLA type.

A single record per CDR3 protein comes from TCRdb applying MiXCR to the reads. The sample carries 450,000 to 600,000 distinct CDR3 sequences, 25% to 35% recorded once. The germline CDR1 and CDR2 sequences are SGHTA and FQGNSA. V lost 5 bases to trimming and J lost 5 bases; unmatched junction nucleotides: 3. The CDR3 is 15 amino acids. This clonotype occurred many times. The antigen remains unidentified. The J gene is TRBJ2-1, the V gene TRBV7-2, with 13 bases fitting TRBD2. This clonotype was sampled from a human donor in good health (CMV status not recorded). Some clones in this sample may be carry-over from other donors' samples. The sequences come from cultured PBMCs, collected from culture after CMV antigen stimulation. The chain's CDR3 is CASSQGLAGDNEQFF. CDR3 coding DNA: TGTGCCAGCAGCCAAGGACTAGCGGGAGACAATGAGCAGTTCTTC.